This TCR beta chain was identified during a study of blood T cell repertoires in COVID-19. Background on the study: Sources were T cells, B-cell-depleted T cells, or PBMCs; the material itself was cDNA or gDNA.

Trimming stripped 3 bases from V and 8 bases from J, with 8 bases between. Germline V gene sequence: CDR1 DFQATT, CDR2 SNEGSKA (reference sequence). This CDR3 region has 10 residues. Authors' methods: The assay estimated nucleated cells by amplifying reference gene primers. Repertoires were generated with immunoSEQ multiplex PCR, while TCRdb's copy carries only in-frame clones and drops some. That table furnishes V, J and clone size, whereas the DNA furnished D and trimming. The sample has 65,000 to 70,000 clones; over 80% are singletons. This receptor was identified in a man over 45 with active COVID-19. This rearrangement joins TRBV20-1 to TRBJ2-7; no clear D. The sample taken for sequencing was peripheral blood. CDR3 residues: CSARPEQQYF. DNA of the CDR3: TGCAGTGCTAGGCCAGAACAGCAGTACTTC.